This is a list of T cell receptor beta chains from one sample in a study of cytomegalovirus exposure and HLA in healthy donors. Using immunoSEQ multiplex PCR, the repertoire was profiled, and TCRdb retains in-frame clones only, with some absent. This sample has roughly 150,000 clones; over 75% occur once, and the top ten carry approximately 0.66%. Sequencing was carried out using PBMCs. These receptors were taken from a male donor in good health and CMV-seronegative. Each CDR3 is given with its conserved first and last residue. The D gene is left open where the match is weak. Only some rows state a clone size, as once, few, many or a class for expanded clones.

-	TRBV5-1	TRBJ1-5	-	15	TGCGCCAGCAGCTTGGCCGGGGGTGATGATGTACCCCAGCATTTT	CASSLAGGDDVPQHF
-	TRBV6-5	TRBJ2-1	-	15	TGTGCCAGCAGTTACCTGACGGAGTCCTACAATGAGCAGTTCTTC	CASSYLTESYNEQFF
-	TRBV27	TRBJ2-7	once	14	TGTGCCAGCAGTTCCCTCTCCCAGGGCTACGAGCAGTACTTC	CASSSLSQGYEQYF
-	TRBV7-9	TRBJ2-7	-	13	TGTGCCAGCAGCTTAGATTCCCGCTACGAGCAGTACTTC	CASSLDSRYEQYF
-	TRBV19	TRBJ1-2	few	14	TGTGCCAGTCATAAAGGACAGTTGAACTATGGCTACACCTTC	CASHKGQLNYGYTF
-	TRBV19	TRBJ2-3	-	15	TGTGCCAGTAGTATAGGAGCGGGCCGCGCAGATACGCAGTATTTT	CASSIGAGRADTQYF
TRBD2	TRBV30	TRBJ2-7	-	15	TGTGCCTGGAGTGTGCCTAGCGGGAGGCCCTACGAGCAGTACTTC	CAWSVPSGRPYEQYF
TRBD1	TRBV30	TRBJ1-6	few	12	TGTGCCGGGACAGGGGTCAGTTCACCCCTCCACTTT	CAGTGVSSPLHF
-	TRBV6-1	TRBJ1-1	few	10	TGTGCCACGGACAGCACTGAAGCTTTCTTT	CATDSTEAFF
TRBD2	TRBV10-3	TRBJ2-5	-	19	TGTGCCATCAGTGAGTTGGGAGGACTAGCGGGGAGCACTCCGGGGACCCAGTACTTC	CAISELGGLAGSTPGTQYF